Presented here are 17 T cell receptor beta chains from one specimen sequenced in a study of shared clonotypes between healthy human individuals. Generated by immunoSEQ multiplex PCR, the TCRdb table keeps only in-frame clones and is missing some. In the table there are 950,000 to 1,100,000 clones, about three quarters of which are singletons. Sequences were obtained from memory CD4+ T cells sorted from blood. The subset is: CD45RA-negative fraction. These receptors all stem from a man between 18 and 29 years old in good health.

About this clone: Other DNA sequences from this sample encode an identical CDR3 as well. This CDR3 reads CASSLEGRTYEQYF. CDR3 bases: TGCGCCAGCAGCTTGGAGGGCCGTACCTACGAGCAGTACTTC. The chain recombines TRBV5-1 with TRBJ2-7; D remains ambiguous. The CDR3 covers 14 residues. The germline CDR1 and CDR2 sequences are SGHRS and YFSETQ. V lost 0 bases and J 2 bases, leaving 9 bases between the germline ends.

The V and J genes are TRBV6-5 and TRBJ1-1; D ambiguous. The CDR3 runs 14 residues. The germline V gene has CDR1 MNHEY and CDR2 SVGAGI. The germline V and J ends were trimmed by 7 bases and 5 bases, with 17 bases remaining between them. CDR3 protein: CASTSYGRETEAFF. For the CDR3, the DNA is TGTGCCAGCACCTCTTACGGGCGAGAGACTGAAGCTTTCTTT.

CDR3 DNA sequence: TGTGCCAGCAGTTTCTGGGGCGAGGGTGATGCGAGTGAGCAGTTCTTC. Its protein is CASSFWGEGDASEQFF. The chain is built from TRBV27 and TRBJ2-1, with D perhaps assigned TRBD1 or TRBD2 (5 bases each). The V end lost 3 bases, the J end lost 9 bases, and 21 bases lay between the germline ends. The CDR3 has 16 residues. Germline V gene data show CDR1 as MNHEY and CDR2 as SMNVEV (reference sequence).

This clone showed up just once. This chain joins TRBV28 and TRBJ2-7; TRBD2 matches 10 bases. Unmatched junction bases numbered 14, after V lost 4 bases and J lost 2 bases. Germline CDR1 is MDHEN and CDR2 is SYDVKM. This CDR3 contains 18 residues. DNA of the CDR3: TGTGCCAGCAGTTCTTCCGGGCTAGCGGGGGTTCGCCCCTACGAGCAGTACTTC. Translating it yields CASSSSGLAGVRPYEQYF.

The chain carries TRBV6-1 and TRBJ2-5, with 9 bases aligning to TRBD1. CDR1 is MNHNS and CDR2 is SASEGT in the germline V gene. This CDR3 is 14 amino acids long. J lost 5 bases, V lost 8 bases, and 9 bases had no gene match. DNA for the CDR3: TGTGCCAGCCGGGGACAGGGTTTAGGGGAGACCCAGTACTTC. Translating gives CASRGQGLGETQYF.

The chain combines TRBV7-9 with TRBJ1-1; no definite D call. V shed 3 bases and J shed 0 bases, with 14 bases lying between them. The CDR3 spans 16 residues. Germline V gene lookup returns CDR1 SEHNR and CDR2 FQNEAQ (reference sequence). In DNA, the CDR3 is TGTGCCAGCAGCTTTAGCACGCAAGCTGTGAACACTGAAGCTTTCTTT. This gives the protein CASSFSTQAVNTEAFF.

This sequence joins TRBV13 and TRBJ2-7; 9 positions match TRBD2. This CDR3 region has 14 residues. Germline CDR1 reads PRHDT; CDR2 reads FYEKMQ (reference sequence). V gave up 6 bases and J gave up 0 bases; unmatched junction bases: 3. CDR3 nucleotides: TGTGCCAGCAGACTAGCGGGCCGCTCCTACGAGCAGTACTTC. The encoded protein is CASRLAGRSYEQYF. The whole variable domain, remainder taken from reference TRBV13 and TRBJ2-7, is AAGVIQSPRHLIKEKRETATLKCYPIPRHDTVYWYQQGPGQDPQFLISFYEKMQSDKGSIPDRFSAQQFSDYHSELNMSSLELGDSALYFCASRLAGRSYEQYFGPGTRLTVT.

V and J are TRBV10-3 and TRBJ2-2; 7 positions agree with TRBD2. The V gene end was trimmed by 8 bases and the J gene end by 7 bases; junction bases not matched to a gene: 1. The CDR3 is made up of 11 amino acids. Germline CDR1 reads ENHRY; CDR2 reads SYGVKD. CDR3 sequence: CAIGGGGELFF. The CDR3 DNA follows: TGTGCCATCGGGGGGGGCGGGGAGCTGTTTTTT.

The chain is built from TRBV28 and TRBJ1-2; D gene ambiguous. Trimming took off 4 bases at V and 1 base at J, with 13 bases between the two ends. CDR1 and CDR2 (germline): MDHEN, SYDVKM. This CDR3 comprises 15 residues. The CDR3 sequence is CASSSFFDFNYGYTF. CDR3 DNA: TGTGCCAGCAGTTCCTTCTTTGACTTTAACTATGGCTACACCTTC.

In this sample, this clone turned up once. V is TRBV5-4 and J is TRBJ2-3; D is perhaps TRBD1 (5 bases). The ends were cut back, 0 bases at V and 4 bases at J, with 9 bases in the middle. The CDR3 extends over 14 amino acids. Germline V gene sequence: CDR1 SGHNT, CDR2 YYREEE (reference sequence). The CDR3 region has the DNA TGTGCCAGCAGCTTGGGGGCAGGGTCAGATACGCAGTATTTT. It encodes CASSLGAGSDTQYF.

The chain employs TRBV9 and TRBJ1-1; D is undetermined. The CDR3 is 14 residues long. Trimming shortened V by 1 base and J by 1 base, and 8 bases separated the two germline ends. The germline V gene encodes CDR1 SGDLS and CDR2 YYNGEE. DNA of the CDR3: TGTGCCAGCAGCGTATTAAGTCAGAACACTGAAGCTTTCTTT. It is translated as CASSVLSQNTEAFF.

The rearrangement joins TRBV5-1 to TRBJ1-5, with 7 bases identical to TRBD1. This CDR3 has 13 residues. V shed 6 bases and J 1 base; nucleotides not matched to a gene: 1. Germline values: CDR1 SGHRS, CDR2 YFSETQ. CDR3: CASTTGSNQPQHF. The CDR3 nucleotides read TGCGCCAGCACGACAGGGAGCAATCAGCCCCAGCATTTT. Full variable domain (outside the CDR3, taken from reference TRBV5-1 and TRBJ1-5): KAGVTQTPRYLIKTRGQQVTLSCSPISGHRSVSWYQQTPGQGLQFLFEYFSETQRNKGNFPGRFSGRQFSNSRSEMNVSTLELGDSALYLCASTTGSNQPQHFGDGTRLSIL.

In this sample, this clone turned up once. The V gene is TRBV10-1, the J gene TRBJ2-5; 10 bases are shared with TRBD2. The DNA end is more similar to TRBJ2-7, so the J call may be wrong. Germline CDR1 WNHNN, CDR2 SYGVQD (reference sequence). This CDR3 spans 17 amino acids. CDR3 residues: CASSESPQLAGSYEQYF. Here the CDR3 DNA reads TGCGCCAGCAGTGAGTCCCCCCAACTAGCGGGGTCCTACGAGCAGTACTTC.

Of note for this clone: A junction boundary mismatches the germline segment, possibly from a read error. The chain joins TRBV5-6 to TRBJ2-5; no definite D call. CDR3 size: 12 residues. Germline values: CDR1 SGHDT, CDR2 YYEEEE. For the CDR3, the DNA is TGTGCCAGCAGCTACTTAGAAGAGATCCAGTACTTC. Protein: CASSYLEEIQYF.

This rearrangement joins TRBV11-2 to TRBJ1-2; no firm D call. The CDR3 consists of 14 residues. Germline lookup yields CDR1 SGHAT and CDR2 FQNNGV. With 0 bases removed from V and 8 bases from J, the gap between germline ends came to 13 bases. Written as DNA, the CDR3 is TGTGCCAGCAGCTTAGATAGGCAGATTGGGGGCTACACCTTC. Residues: CASSLDRQIGGYTF.

As to this clone: A much larger clone differs by one base, so this may be a read error. This specimen includes other DNA sequences encoding the same CDR3. V usage is TRBV14 and J usage is TRBJ1-1; tentative D call: TRBD1 (5 bases). Trimming removed 4 bases at V and 1 base at J, with 7 bases between. The CDR3 runs 13 residues. Per the germline V gene, CDR1 is SGHDN and CDR2 is FVKESK. Written as DNA, the CDR3 is TGTGCCAGCAGCCTCGACAGGAACACTGAAGCTTTCTTT. Its translation: CASSLDRNTEAFF.

The V gene is TRBV6-4, the J gene TRBJ2-7, with no clear D. CDR1 is MRHNA, CDR2 SNTAGT, per germline. The CDR3 loop spans 14 amino acids. Trimming left V 6 bases short and J 5 bases short, with 17 bases between. In DNA form, the CDR3 reads TGTGCCAGCAGGGAATGCTCAGATGGGAACGAGCAGTACTTC. It yields the protein CASRECSDGNEQYF.